This is a list of T cell receptor beta chains from one sample in a study of blood T cell repertoires in COVID-19. Assay used: immunoSEQ multiplex PCR; TCRdb lists only in-frame clones, some missing. Of about 150,000 clones in the sample, 75% to 85% are singletons; the top ten hold 13%. Sequenced: peripheral blood. These receptors came from a man between 60 and 70 years old with active or convalescent COVID-19. CDR3s include the opening cysteine and the closing phenylalanine or tryptophan. D genes are given only for firm matches. Rows may omit the clone size; those that give it use once, few, many or a size class.

d_call: TRBD1
clone_size: .
j_call: TRBJ1-5
v_call: TRBV28
cdr3_aa: CASSLGQGYQPQHF
cdr3_nt: TGTGCCAGCAGTTTGGGACAGGGGTATCAGCCCCAGCATTTT

d_call: TRBD2
clone_size: .
j_call: TRBJ2-7
v_call: TRBV5-4
cdr3_aa: CASSPGAGVSYEQYF
cdr3_nt: TGTGCCAGCAGCCCTGGGGCGGGAGTGTCCTACGAGCAGTACTTC

d_call: .
clone_size: .
j_call: TRBJ1-1
v_call: TRBV29-1
cdr3_aa: CSVTQSVNTEAFF
cdr3_nt: TGCAGCGTTACCCAGAGCGTGAACACTGAAGCTTTCTTT

d_call: .
clone_size: .
j_call: TRBJ2-3
v_call: TRBV5-4
cdr3_aa: CASSPGEPSTDTQYF
cdr3_nt: TGTGCCAGCAGCCCCGGTGAGCCCTCCACAGATACGCAGTATTTT

d_call: TRBD1
clone_size: .
j_call: TRBJ1-1
v_call: TRBV27
cdr3_aa: CASSFATGGTEAFF
cdr3_nt: TGTGCCAGCAGTTTTGCCACAGGGGGCACTGAAGCTTTCTTT

d_call: TRBD2
clone_size: .
j_call: TRBJ2-1
v_call: TRBV28
cdr3_aa: CASSFTGGPYNEQFF
cdr3_nt: TGTGCCAGCAGTTTTACGGGAGGGCCCTACAATGAGCAGTTCTTC

d_call: .
clone_size: .
j_call: TRBJ1-4
v_call: TRBV19
cdr3_aa: CASSMGQPNEKLFF
cdr3_nt: TGTGCCAGTAGTATGGGGCAGCCTAATGAAAAACTGTTTTTT

d_call: TRBD1
clone_size: .
j_call: TRBJ2-2
v_call: TRBV19
cdr3_aa: CASSFTGANTGELFF
cdr3_nt: TGTGCCAGTAGTTTTACAGGGGCGAACACCGGGGAGCTGTTTTTT

d_call: TRBD1
clone_size: .
j_call: TRBJ1-4
v_call: TRBV19
cdr3_aa: CASSTGTVDKKLFF
cdr3_nt: TGTGCCAGTAGCACCGGGACAGTGGACAAAAAACTGTTTTTT

d_call: TRBD2
clone_size: .
j_call: TRBJ2-7
v_call: TRBV27
cdr3_aa: CASSLAGASEQYF
cdr3_nt: TGTGCCAGCAGTTTAGCGGGAGCGTCCGAGCAGTACTTC

d_call: .
clone_size: .
j_call: TRBJ2-2
v_call: TRBV9
cdr3_aa: CASSAGRRAGELFF
cdr3_nt: TGTGCCAGCAGCGCGGGACGGAGGGCCGGGGAGCTGTTTTTT

d_call: .
clone_size: .
j_call: TRBJ1-1
v_call: TRBV6-6
cdr3_aa: CASSYYRVPDTEAFF
cdr3_nt: TGTGCCAGCAGTTATTACAGGGTCCCTGACACTGAAGCTTTCTTT

d_call: .
clone_size: .
j_call: TRBJ1-5
v_call: TRBV9
cdr3_aa: CASSVSPGQPQHF
cdr3_nt: TGTGCCAGCAGCGTCTCCCCCGGGCAGCCCCAGCATTTT

d_call: TRBD1
clone_size: .
j_call: TRBJ2-3
v_call: TRBV6-5
cdr3_aa: CASSYGGQGADTQYF
cdr3_nt: TGTGCCAGCAGTTACGGAGGACAGGGGGCAGATACGCAGTATTTT

d_call: TRBD1
clone_size: few
j_call: TRBJ1-2
v_call: TRBV6-4
cdr3_aa: CASTRTTGTGEGYTF
cdr3_nt: TGTGCCAGCACTCGGACCACCGGGACAGGGGAAGGCTACACCTTC

d_call: TRBD2
clone_size: .
j_call: TRBJ2-5
v_call: TRBV5-4
cdr3_aa: CASSLRVGRDQETQYF
cdr3_nt: TGTGCCAGCAGCTTGCGGGTTGGGAGGGACCAAGAGACCCAGTACTTC

d_call: TRBD2
clone_size: .
j_call: TRBJ2-7
v_call: TRBV2
cdr3_aa: CASRPAGVPYEQYF
cdr3_nt: TGTGCCAGCAGGCCCGCGGGAGTGCCCTACGAGCAGTACTTC

d_call: .
clone_size: .
j_call: TRBJ1-1
v_call: TRBV19
cdr3_aa: CASMTVINTEAFF
cdr3_nt: TGTGCCAGTATGACAGTTATTAACACTGAAGCTTTCTTT

d_call: .
clone_size: .
j_call: TRBJ2-7
v_call: TRBV7-9
cdr3_aa: CASSLEAGSYEQYF
cdr3_nt: TGTGCCAGCAGCTTAGAAGCCGGCTCCTACGAGCAGTACTTC

d_call: TRBD2
clone_size: many
j_call: TRBJ2-1
v_call: TRBV4-1
cdr3_aa: CASSQEVLASGNNEQFF
cdr3_nt: TGCGCCAGCAGCCAAGAAGTGTTGGCTAGCGGTAACAATGAGCAGTTCTTC

d_call: TRBD1
clone_size: few
j_call: TRBJ1-2
v_call: TRBV7-2
cdr3_aa: CASSSPGGFGYTF
cdr3_nt: TGTGCCAGCAGCTCACCAGGGGGCTTTGGCTACACCTTC

d_call: TRBD2
clone_size: .
j_call: TRBJ2-7
v_call: TRBV4-1
cdr3_aa: CASSLSSGSSYEQYF
cdr3_nt: TGCGCCAGCAGCCTCAGCAGCGGGAGCTCCTACGAGCAGTACTTC

d_call: TRBD1
clone_size: few
j_call: TRBJ1-1
v_call: TRBV19
cdr3_aa: CASTFQGATNRRGAFF
cdr3_nt: TGTGCCAGTACCTTTCAGGGGGCCACTAATCGTAGAGGAGCTTTCTTT

d_call: .
clone_size: .
j_call: TRBJ1-5
v_call: TRBV27
cdr3_aa: CASSLSAQGLRPQHF
cdr3_nt: TGTGCCAGCAGTTTATCGGCCCAGGGACTAAGGCCCCAGCATTTT

d_call: .
clone_size: .
j_call: TRBJ2-7
v_call: TRBV2
cdr3_aa: CASSEALRGYEQYF
cdr3_nt: TGTGCCAGCAGTGAAGCGCTTCGCGGCTACGAGCAGTACTTC

d_call: TRBD1
clone_size: .
j_call: TRBJ1-4
v_call: TRBV18
cdr3_aa: CASSPWDRDEEKLFF
cdr3_nt: TGTGCCAGCTCACCATGGGACAGGGACGAGGAAAAACTGTTTTTT

d_call: .
clone_size: .
j_call: TRBJ1-5
v_call: TRBV28
cdr3_aa: CASGRLQREPQHF
cdr3_nt: TGTGCCAGCGGAAGACTTCAGAGGGAGCCCCAGCATTTT

d_call: TRBD2
clone_size: .
j_call: TRBJ2-7
v_call: TRBV9
cdr3_aa: CASSASGGSDEQYF
cdr3_nt: TGTGCCAGCAGCGCGAGCGGCGGGAGTGACGAGCAGTACTTC

d_call: TRBD1
clone_size: .
j_call: TRBJ1-1
v_call: TRBV19
cdr3_aa: CASSRQGGNTEAFF
cdr3_nt: TGTGCCAGTAGTCGACAGGGTGGAAACACTGAAGCTTTCTTT

d_call: .
clone_size: .
j_call: TRBJ2-7
v_call: TRBV6-5
cdr3_aa: CASSLGRGLDEQYF
cdr3_nt: TGTGCCAGCAGTCTCGGACGGGGTCTGGACGAGCAGTACTTC

d_call: TRBD2
clone_size: .
j_call: TRBJ2-1
v_call: TRBV6-5
cdr3_aa: CASSSGLAGTNEQFF
cdr3_nt: TGTGCCAGCAGTTCCGGACTAGCGGGAACCAATGAGCAGTTCTTC

d_call: .
clone_size: .
j_call: TRBJ1-2
v_call: TRBV5-6
cdr3_aa: CASSLGQHRFGYTF
cdr3_nt: TGTGCCAGCAGCTTGGGACAGCATCGGTTTGGCTACACCTTC

d_call: .
clone_size: .
j_call: TRBJ1-5
v_call: TRBV2
cdr3_aa: CASSEAGGANQPQHF
cdr3_nt: TGTGCCAGCAGTGAAGCAGGAGGGGCAAATCAGCCCCAGCATTTT

d_call: TRBD2
clone_size: .
j_call: TRBJ2-5
v_call: TRBV6-5
cdr3_aa: CASRGGDHVETQYF
cdr3_nt: TGTGCCAGCAGGGGGGGGGACCATGTGGAGACCCAGTACTTC

d_call: .
clone_size: many
j_call: TRBJ2-1
v_call: TRBV19
cdr3_aa: CASSTGAWANEQFF
cdr3_nt: TGTGCCAGTAGTACAGGGGCATGGGCAAATGAGCAGTTCTTC

d_call: .
clone_size: .
j_call: TRBJ1-6
v_call: TRBV6-1
cdr3_aa: CASSEGGGRSPLHF
cdr3_nt: TGTGCCAGCAGTGAAGGGGGGGGGCGATCACCCCTCCACTTT

d_call: .
clone_size: .
j_call: TRBJ2-7
v_call: TRBV5-1
cdr3_aa: CASKSGQLSSYEQYF
cdr3_nt: TGCGCCAGCAAGAGCGGACAGTTAAGCTCCTACGAGCAGTACTTC

d_call: .
clone_size: .
j_call: TRBJ2-7
v_call: TRBV11-1
cdr3_aa: CASSLTGGYEQYF
cdr3_nt: TGTGCCAGCAGCTTAACCGGGGGCTACGAGCAGTACTTC

d_call: .
clone_size: .
j_call: TRBJ1-2
v_call: TRBV4-2
cdr3_aa: CASSEAVNYGYTF
cdr3_nt: TGTGCCAGCAGCGAAGCAGTTAACTATGGCTACACCTTC

d_call: .
clone_size: .
j_call: TRBJ1-1
v_call: TRBV19
cdr3_aa: CASMDIHTEAFF
cdr3_nt: TGTGCCAGTATGGACATCCACACTGAAGCTTTCTTT

d_call: TRBD2
clone_size: few
j_call: TRBJ2-7
v_call: TRBV6-2/TRBV6-3
cdr3_aa: CASSFTTSGRAGSWDEQYF
cdr3_nt: TGTGCCAGCAGTTTCACTACTAGCGGGAGGGCCGGTTCGTGGGACGAGCAGTACTTC

d_call: .
clone_size: .
j_call: TRBJ2-5
v_call: TRBV21-1
cdr3_aa: CASSKVGTSGRAIQETQYF
cdr3_nt: TGTGCCAGCAGCAAAGTTGGGACTAGCGGGAGGGCCATCCAAGAGACCCAGTACTTC

d_call: TRBD2
clone_size: .
j_call: TRBJ2-1
v_call: TRBV9
cdr3_aa: CASSVASGRVSYNEQFF
cdr3_nt: TGTGCCAGCAGCGTAGCTAGCGGGAGGGTCTCCTACAATGAGCAGTTCTTC

d_call: .
clone_size: .
j_call: TRBJ1-3
v_call: TRBV7-6
cdr3_aa: CASSPWSSGNTIYF
cdr3_nt: TGTGCCAGCAGCCCCTGGAGCTCTGGAAACACCATATATTTT

d_call: .
clone_size: many
j_call: TRBJ2-7
v_call: TRBV10-2
cdr3_aa: CASSESGISGSYEQYF
cdr3_nt: TGCGCCAGCAGTGAGTCGGGGATTTCGGGGTCCTACGAGCAGTACTTC

d_call: .
clone_size: many
j_call: TRBJ2-1
v_call: TRBV3-1/TRBV3-2
cdr3_aa: CASSQEIGALYNEQFF
cdr3_nt: TGTGCCAGCAGCCAAGAAATAGGAGCCCTCTACAATGAGCAGTTCTTC

d_call: .
clone_size: .
j_call: TRBJ2-5
v_call: TRBV14
cdr3_aa: CASSQLVQETQYF
cdr3_nt: TGTGCCAGCAGCCAACTAGTCCAAGAGACCCAGTACTTC

d_call: .
clone_size: .
j_call: TRBJ2-2
v_call: TRBV2
cdr3_aa: CASAGPLWELFF
cdr3_nt: TGTGCCAGCGCGGGACCTCTTTGGGAGCTGTTTTTT

d_call: TRBD2
clone_size: .
j_call: TRBJ2-1
v_call: TRBV6-6
cdr3_aa: CASSWGTRARNEQFF
cdr3_nt: TGTGCCAGCAGTTGGGGGACTAGGGCTAGGAATGAGCAGTTCTTC

d_call: TRBD1
clone_size: .
j_call: TRBJ1-2
v_call: TRBV27
cdr3_aa: CASSFTGTASYGYTF
cdr3_nt: TGTGCCAGCAGTTTTACCGGGACAGCCTCCTATGGCTACACCTTC

d_call: TRBD1
clone_size: .
j_call: TRBJ1-1
v_call: TRBV28
cdr3_aa: CASSQQGARAFF
cdr3_nt: TGTGCCAGCAGCCAACAGGGGGCCAGAGCTTTCTTT